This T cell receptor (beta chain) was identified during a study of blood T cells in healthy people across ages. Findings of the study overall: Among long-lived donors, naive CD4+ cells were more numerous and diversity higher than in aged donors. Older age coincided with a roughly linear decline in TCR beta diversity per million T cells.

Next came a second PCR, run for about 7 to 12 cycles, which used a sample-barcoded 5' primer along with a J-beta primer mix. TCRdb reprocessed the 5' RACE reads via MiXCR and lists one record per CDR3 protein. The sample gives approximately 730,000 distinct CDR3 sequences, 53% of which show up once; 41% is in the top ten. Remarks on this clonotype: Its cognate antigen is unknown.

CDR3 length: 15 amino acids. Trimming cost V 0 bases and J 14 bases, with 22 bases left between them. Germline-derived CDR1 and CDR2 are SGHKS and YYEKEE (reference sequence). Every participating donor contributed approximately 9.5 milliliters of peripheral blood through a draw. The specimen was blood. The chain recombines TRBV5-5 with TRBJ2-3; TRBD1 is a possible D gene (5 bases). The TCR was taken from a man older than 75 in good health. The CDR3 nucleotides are TGTGCCAGCAGCTTGGTACCCTCAGGGCACAGATACGCGTATTTT. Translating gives CASSLVPSGHRYAYF.